The 10 T cell receptor beta chains below all came from one sample that was sequenced in a study of T cells in tuberculosis. Profiled with immunoSEQ multiplex PCR; TCRdb holds only in-frame clones, not every one. The table lists around 45,000 clones, approximately 94% of them singletons, with under 2% in the top ten. The sample comprised PBMCs. The receptors come from a donor aged 10-30 years with latent tuberculosis or without tuberculosis infection. Some clones in this sample may be carry-over from other donors' samples.

The chain joins TRBV7-2 to TRBJ2-1; 13 bases align to TRBD2. Germline lookup yields CDR1 SGHTA and CDR2 FQGNSA. Germline trimming cut 5 bases from V and 6 bases from J; bases unmatched to any gene: 7. This CDR3 spans 16 amino acids. This chain's CDR3 is CASSPWTSGSLNEQFF. The DNA of the CDR3 is TGTGCCAGCAGCCCTTGGACTAGCGGGAGCCTCAATGAGCAGTTCTTC.

This clone was seen only once. This chain joins TRBV5-6 and TRBJ2-5; TRBD2 matches at 12 bases. J gave up 2 bases and V 4 bases, and 6 bases lay outside the gene matches. In germline, CDR1 is SGHDT, CDR2 YYEEEE. This CDR3 contains 16 residues. The CDR3 DNA reads TGTGCCAGCAGCCTCGGGACTAGCGGGCGTCAAGAGACCCAGTACTTC. It encodes CASSLGTSGRQETQYF.

This clone was observed a single time. The rearrangement uses TRBV10-1 and TRBJ1-2, with 10 bases fitting TRBD1. Germline V gene data show CDR1 as WNHNN and CDR2 as SYGVQD (reference sequence). Losses at the gene ends were 6 bases for V and 5 bases for J; bases not matched to a gene: 3. The CDR3 extends over 13 amino acids. The CDR3 loop is CASSWTGGYGYTF. CDR3 bases: TGCGCCAGCAGCTGGACAGGGGGGTATGGCTACACCTTC.

V is TRBV4-3 and J is TRBJ2-5, with D perhaps matching TRBD1 (6 bases). V was trimmed by 0 bases and J by 5 bases, leaving 16 bases between them. This CDR3 has 16 residues. Germline V CDR1 and CDR2: LGHNA, YSLEER. The CDR3: CASSQEWPTGKETQYF. DNA for the CDR3: TGCGCCAGCAGCCAAGAGTGGCCTACAGGGAAGGAGACCCAGTACTTC.

V usage is TRBV2 and J usage is TRBJ1-4; D uncertain. The germline gives CDR1 SNHLY, CDR2 FYNNEI. V lost 5 bases to trimming and J lost 3 bases, with 10 bases between them. The CDR3 runs 14 residues. The CDR3 DNA follows: TGTGCCAGCAGTTACGATTCGGCTAATGAAAAACTGTTTTTT. It translates to CASSYDSANEKLFF.

This clone was detected only once. This sequence joins TRBV7-9 and TRBJ2-3; D is unclear. This CDR3 contains 16 residues. Trimming stripped 1 base from V and 0 bases from J, with 11 bases between. The germline gives CDR1 SEHNR, CDR2 FQNEAQ (reference sequence). The CDR3 DNA sequence: TGTGCCAGCAGCTTAGAGGCTAGAACTAGCACAGATACGCAGTATTTT. This gives the protein CASSLEARTSTDTQYF.

The chain combines TRBV5-1 with TRBJ2-1, with 11 bases lining up with TRBD2. Trimming took 2 bases from V and 7 from J; bases not matched to a gene: 11. The CDR3 sequence is 17 residues long. The germline gives CDR1 SGHRS, CDR2 YFSETQ. The CDR3 protein is CASSLLAGVRAQNEQFF. DNA of the CDR3: TGCGCCAGCAGCTTACTAGCGGGAGTTAGGGCCCAAAATGAGCAGTTCTTC.

The CDR3: CASSLLEALPNTEAFF. CDR3 nucleotides: TGTGCCAGCAGCTTACTCGAGGCGCTTCCGAACACTGAAGCTTTCTTT. The V gene is TRBV13, the J gene TRBJ1-1; D call uncertain. Per the germline V gene, CDR1 is PRHDT and CDR2 is FYEKMQ (reference sequence). V lost 2 bases and J 1 base, leaving 14 bases between the germline ends. The CDR3 runs 16 residues.

The genes are TRBV4-3 and TRBJ1-2; 9 bases agree with TRBD1. Germline trimming cut 0 bases from V and 4 bases from J; bases unmatched to any gene: 12. The CDR3 runs to 18 residues. Germline V gives CDR1 LGHNA, CDR2 YSLEER. The CDR3 nucleotides are TGCGCCAGCAGCCAAGAAATTCCATTTAACAGGGGGCTCTATGGCTACACCTTC. Its protein product is CASSQEIPFNRGLYGYTF.

This rearrangement joins TRBV9 to TRBJ1-1; possible D gene TRBD1, 6 bases. The CDR3 runs 14 residues. Germline V gives CDR1 SGDLS, CDR2 YYNGEE. With 4 bases removed from V and 0 bases from J, the gap between germline ends came to 10 bases. The chain's CDR3 is CASSRGGMNTEAFF. CDR3 sequence (DNA): TGTGCCAGCAGCCGAGGGGGTATGAACACTGAAGCTTTCTTT. The full variable domain, its missing parts supplied by reference TRBV9 and TRBJ1-1, is DSGVTQTPKHLITATGQRVTLRCSPRSGDLSVYWYQQSLDQGLQFLIQYYNGEERAKGNILERFSAQQFPDLHSELNLSSLELGDSALYFCASSRGGMNTEAFFGQGTRLTVV.